This T cell receptor (beta chain) was retrieved from a study of graft-versus-host responses after intestinal transplantation. In the study overall: Every recipient underwent anti-thymocyte globulin induction, then tacrolimus and steroids for roughly 3 years. Study-level findings and limits: Marrow from the recipient contained GvH clones, some of which had appeared first in ileum or blood. Individuals carrying graft-donor T cell macrochimerism showed high graft-versus-host to host-versus-graft clonal ratios in allografts.

The germline gives CDR1 MNHEY, CDR2 SMNVEV (reference sequence). J was trimmed by 5 bases and V by 2 bases; bases with no gene match: 11. The CDR3 extends over 16 amino acids. Sequencing used immunoSEQ multiplex PCR; TCRdb keeps in-frame clones, though not all of them. The sample records roughly 99,000 clones, 85% to 95% being singletons. A word on this clone: Its antigen is still unknown.

This specimen consisted of unstimulated CD8+ T cells sorted from spleen or lymph node cells, obtained before transplant. The genes are TRBV27 and TRBJ2-7; 8 bases line up with TRBD2. This sequence originates from a human donor who was the organ donor for an intestinal transplant. The CDR3 sequence is CASSLDGGGPVNEQYF. In DNA, the CDR3 is TGTGCCAGCAGTTTAGATGGCGGGGGGCCGGTTAACGAGCAGTACTTC.